This entry concerns a single T cell receptor (beta chain). The sample originates from a study of blood T cell repertoires in COVID-19. Germline lookup yields CDR1 KGHDR and CDR2 SFDVKD. The junction had 14 bases not matched to a gene; V was cut back by 4 bases and J by 8 bases. The CDR3 has 16 amino acids. Original methodology: For nucleated cells, counts were estimated from reference gene primer amplification. Data came from immunoSEQ multiplex PCR; TCRdb stores just in-frame clones and leaves some out. V, J and clone size are taken as reported in that table, and D and trimming were inferred from the DNA itself. The table has 200,000 to 250,000 clones, roughly four fifths seen once; the top ten hold over 4%.

The origin of this receptor is a woman aged 70-85 years with COVID-19, enrolled during active disease. This chain uses TRBV24-1 with TRBJ1-2, with TRBD1 matching over 8 bases. What was sequenced was peripheral blood. The CDR3, as DNA: TGTGCCACCAGTGACCCTGACAGGGGCCCATGGGGAGGCTACACCTTC. Protein sequence: CATSDPDRGPWGGYTF.